This T cell receptor (beta chain) was profiled in a study of blood T cells in healthy people across ages. It was with a sample-barcoded 5' primer and a J-beta primer mix that a second PCR of roughly 7 to 12 cycles was run. TCRdb itself ran the 5' RACE reads through MiXCR, one entry per CDR3 protein. This table holds about 1.8 million distinct CDR3 sequences, about 50% found once. The germline V gene has CDR1 DFQATT and CDR2 SNEGSKA (reference sequence). The CDR3 totals 13 residues. Comment on this clonotype: Its antigen remains unidentified. A read error may account for a junction end that differs from germline.

The study's findings and limits: The percentage of naive T cells correlated strongly with TCR beta diversity. Expanded clonotype shifts may have been confounded, as the donors had an unknown CMV status. Roughly linearly, TCR beta diversity per million T cells fell as age increased.

This clonotype was sampled from a woman aged 40 to 55 in good health. The sample comprised blood. The chain employs TRBV20-1 and TRBJ2-3; 7 bases map to TRBD1. DNA for the CDR3: TGCAGTGCCACAGGGGCGGGCACAGATGCGCAGTATTTT. Protein product: CSATGAGTDAQYF.